This T cell receptor beta chain was identified during a study of cytomegalovirus exposure and HLA in healthy donors. Turning to the study itself: Among roughly 180 million T cells, an earlier analysis found about 100 million unique TCR beta sequences. Clustering assigned about 80% of the roughly 420 genotyped donors to the Caucasian-associated ancestry cluster.

CDR1 and CDR2 (germline): GTSNPN, SVGIG (reference sequence). This CDR3 has 9 residues. V was clipped by 0 bases and J by 8 bases, with 2 bases between them. Study results and limitations: Follow-up analysis found HLA locus-dependent TCR association rates, highest for DRB1 and lowest for HLA-C. A cluster of highly shared sequence variants was likely a sequencing artifact.

This PCR relied on a set of 60 Vbeta primers and 13 Jbeta primers. Profiled with immunoSEQ multiplex PCR; TCRdb holds only in-frame clones, not every one. The table lists around 210,000 clones, with 1.1% in the top ten. Comments on this clone: Its antigen is currently unknown.

The sequencing sample was made of PBMCs. The chain joins TRBV30 to TRBJ2-7, with D unresolved. This TCR was sampled from a girl aged 2 to 9 in good health and CMV-seropositive. The CDR3 spells CAWSVKQYF. The CDR3, as DNA: TGTGCCTGGAGTGTTAAGCAGTACTTC.